Shown below are 7 T cell receptor beta chains from a single sample sequenced in a study of shared clonotypes between healthy human individuals. Using immunoSEQ multiplex PCR, the repertoire was profiled, and TCRdb retains in-frame clones only, with some absent. This table has around 340,000 clones, over 70% appearing once. The material sequenced was memory CD4+ T cells sorted from blood. Regarding subset: CD45RA-negative fraction. Receptor source: a man under 40 in good health.

The chain combines TRBV11-2 with TRBJ2-1; perhaps TRBD1 as D (6 bases). This CDR3 spans 15 amino acids. Trimming took off 6 bases at V and 3 bases at J, with 15 bases between the two ends. The germline V gene encodes CDR1 SGHAT and CDR2 FQNNGV. The CDR3, as DNA: TGTGCCAGCAGTCAGGCGCTAGGGGGCTACAATGAGCAGTTCTTC. Its translation is CASSQALGGYNEQFF. The whole variable domain, filled in from reference TRBV11-2 and TRBJ2-1, reads EAGVAQSPRYKIIEKRQSVAFWCNPISGHATLYWYQQILGQGPKLLIQFQNNGVVDDSQLPKDRFSAERLKGVDSTLKIQPAKLEDSAVYLCASSQALGGYNEQFFGPGTRLTVL.

The chain joins TRBV6-6 to TRBJ2-5; TRBD2 matches 9 bases. Germline lookup yields CDR1 MNHNY and CDR2 SVGAGI (reference sequence). The CDR3 totals 16 residues. Trimming cost V 2 bases and J 4 bases; bases outside gene matches: 8. CDR3 sequence (DNA): TGTGCCAGCAGTTACAGCCCGGGACTAGCTGGAGAGACCCAGTACTTC. Residues: CASSYSPGLAGETQYF.

This chain uses TRBV7-8 with TRBJ2-5; tentatively, D is TRBD1 or TRBD2 (7 bases each). The germline V and J ends were trimmed by 5 bases and 1 base, with 14 bases remaining between them. The CDR3 consists of 15 residues. Looked up from germline, CDR1 is SGHVS and CDR2 is FQNEAQ. The CDR3 loop is CASSPGGQTQETQYF. The DNA for the CDR3 is TGTGCCAGCAGCCCGGGGGGACAGACCCAAGAGACCCAGTACTTC.

The chain links TRBV28 to TRBJ1-2; D is uncertain. The CDR3 has 11 residues. V was pared by 6 bases and J by 5 bases, with 7 bases between. CDR1 and CDR2 (germline): MDHEN, SYDVKM. The CDR3 region is CASRDQYGYTF. CDR3 nucleotides: TGTGCCAGCAGAGACCAATATGGCTACACCTTC.

The chain combines TRBV10-3 with TRBJ1-5; the D is unclear. V was clipped by 2 bases and J by 0 bases, with 14 bases between them. The CDR3 totals 17 residues. CDR1 is ENHRY and CDR2 is SYGVKD in the germline V gene. CDR3 nucleotide sequence: TGTGCCATCAGTGAGATTTTAGAGATTAATAGCAATCAGCCCCAGCATTTT. The encoded protein is CAISEILEINSNQPQHF.

As regards this clone: The sample has other DNA sequences that encode this CDR3 too. This sequence joins TRBV10-1 and TRBJ1-1; D remains unclear. CDR1 and CDR2 from the germline V gene are WNHNN and SYGVQD (reference sequence). This CDR3 region has 13 residues. V was clipped by 4 bases and J by 1 base, with 7 bases between them. CDR3 bases: TGCGCCAGCAGTGTAGCAGGGAACACTGAAGCTTTCTTT. Residues: CASSVAGNTEAFF.

V gene TRBV7-2 combines with J gene TRBJ2-1; 11 bases are shared with TRBD2. Germline V lookup: CDR1 SGHTA, CDR2 FQGNSA. This CDR3 has 16 amino acids. V trimming: 7 bases; J trimming: 3 bases; junction bases outside the gene matches: 8. The CDR3 is CASIRGLAGDYNEQFF. The CDR3 bases are TGTGCCAGCATCCGTGGACTAGCGGGTGACTACAATGAGCAGTTCTTC.